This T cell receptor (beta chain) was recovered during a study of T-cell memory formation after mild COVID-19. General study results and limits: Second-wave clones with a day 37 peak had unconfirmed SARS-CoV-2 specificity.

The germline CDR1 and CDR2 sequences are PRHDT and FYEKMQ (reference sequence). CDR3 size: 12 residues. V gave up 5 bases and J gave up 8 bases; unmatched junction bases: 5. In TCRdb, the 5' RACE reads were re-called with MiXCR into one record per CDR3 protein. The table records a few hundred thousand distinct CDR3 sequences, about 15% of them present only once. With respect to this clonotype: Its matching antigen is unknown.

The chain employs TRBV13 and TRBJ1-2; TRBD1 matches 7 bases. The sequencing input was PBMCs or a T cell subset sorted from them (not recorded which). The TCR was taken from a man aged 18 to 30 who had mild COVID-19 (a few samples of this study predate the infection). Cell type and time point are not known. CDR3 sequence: CASSETGSGYTF. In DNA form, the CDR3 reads TGTGCCAGCAGCGAGACAGGGAGCGGCTACACCTTC. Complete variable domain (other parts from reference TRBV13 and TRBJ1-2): AAGVIQSPRHLIKEKRETATLKCYPIPRHDTVYWYQQGPGQDPQFLISFYEKMQSDKGSIPDRFSAQQFSDYHSELNMSSLELGDSALYFCASSETGSGYTFGSGTRLTVV.